This T cell receptor (beta chain) was sequenced for a study of blood T cells in healthy people across ages. The overall study: T cells yielded about one barcoded beta molecule per two cells through template switching. Study results and limitations: Long-lived donors had more naive CD4+ cells and higher diversity than aged donors.

With respect to this clonotype: Its antigen remains unknown.

It was with a sample-barcoded 5' primer and a J-beta primer mix that a second PCR of roughly 7 to 11 cycles was run. Any given sample supplied a minimum of 3 million CDR3-containing paired-end reads. TCRdb independently ran MiXCR on the 5' RACE reads; one entry per CDR3 protein. The table has roughly 2 million distinct CDR3 sequences, roughly 52% seen once; the top ten hold around 2.1%. V was trimmed by 1 base and J by 10 bases, leaving 8 bases between them. The V gene's germline CDR1 is LGHDT and CDR2 YNNKEL (reference sequence). The CDR3 runs 12 residues. PBMCs were isolated at a quantity of at least 7 million per sample.

This TCR came from a woman in her thirties or forties in good health. Sequenced material: blood. The chain recombines TRBV3-1 with TRBJ2-1, with no clear D. The CDR3 DNA reads TGTGCCAGCAGCCAAGTGGCAACGGAGCAGTTCTTC. This translates into CASSQVATEQFF.